This T cell receptor beta chain was retrieved from a study of T cell responses to AZD1222 COVID-19 vaccine. Profiled with immunoSEQ multiplex PCR; TCRdb holds only in-frame clones, not every one. This sample yields some 150,000 clones, of which about 93% are seen a single time; 1.3% belongs to the top ten. With respect to this clone: The same CDR3 is also encoded by other DNA sequences in this sample.

V dropped 6 bases and J dropped 1 base, with 9 bases sitting between them. CDR1 and CDR2 (germline): MNHEY, SVGAGI. The CDR3 sequence is 13 residues long. J is TRBJ1-2 and V is TRBV6-5; D is uncertain. The sequence derives from an adult in good health. Here the sequenced sample was peripheral blood, taken on day 0 of AZD1222 vaccination. CDR3 coding DNA: TGTGCCAGCAGCCTCGACGGTAACTATGGCTACACCTTC. Translation gives CASSLDGNYGYTF.